The 25 T cell receptor beta chains below all came from one sample that was sequenced in a study of T cells in Graves' hyperthyroidism and ophthalmopathy. TCR beta CDR3 sequences were amplified from RNA transcripts. First-round RT-PCR of the TCR CDR3 relied on the HTBI primer set. TCRdb re-derived calls from the multiplex PCR reads in MiXCR, one entry per CDR3 protein. This repertoire shows approximately 700,000 distinct CDR3 sequences, about 45% found once; its top ten account for under 8%. Specimen: peripheral blood or thyroid tissue (not recorded which). All receptors come from an adult man with Graves' disease, either hyperthyroidism or ophthalmopathy (not recorded which).

V and J are TRBV7-2 and TRBJ1-6; 9 bases align to TRBD1. The CDR3 runs 16 residues. In germline, CDR1 is SGHTA, CDR2 FQGNSA. Losses at the gene ends were 5 bases for V and 5 bases for J; bases not matched to a gene: 7. The CDR3: CASSGVGQGNNSPLHF. The CDR3 DNA reads TGTGCCAGCAGCGGGGTGGGACAGGGTAATAATTCACCCCTCCACTTT. The full variable domain, completed using reference TRBV7-2 and TRBJ1-6, is GAGVSQSPSNKVTEKGKDVELRCDPISGHTALYWYRQSLGQGLEFLIYFQGNSAPDKSGLPSDRFSAERTGGSVSTLTIQRTQQEDSAVYLCASSGVGQGNNSPLHFGNGTRLTVT.

The chain carries TRBV29-1 and TRBJ1-1; 11 bases map to TRBD1. CDR3 length: 13 amino acids. CDR1 and CDR2 (germline): SQVTM, ANQGSEA. Trimming removed 8 bases from V and 3 bases from J; junction bases left unmatched: 5. For the CDR3, the DNA is TGCAGCTTGGACAGGGGGCTGGACACTGAAGCTTTCTTT. This gives the protein CSLDRGLDTEAFF.

This clonotype was found many times. This sequence joins TRBV2 and TRBJ1-2; D may be TRBD1 (5 bases). CDR1 SNHLY and CDR2 FYNNEI come from the germline V gene. The CDR3 sequence is 13 residues long. V shed 7 bases and J shed 2 bases, with 11 bases lying between them. CDR3 protein: CASNPGPNYGYTF. The CDR3 DNA follows: TGTGCCAGCAACCCGGGACCGAACTATGGCTACACCTTC.

The rearrangement uses TRBV7-9 and TRBJ2-7; 11 nucleotides align to TRBD2. With V trimmed by 0 bases and J by 3 bases, 4 bases remained unmatched. This CDR3 is built from 16 residues. Germline V gene sequence: CDR1 SEHNR, CDR2 FQNEAQ (reference sequence). The CDR3 spells CASSLALAGAGYEQYF. In nucleotides, the CDR3 is TGTGCCAGCAGCTTAGCACTAGCGGGGGCTGGCTACGAGCAGTACTTC.

The CDR3 loop is CAISDRDTQYF. In nucleotides, the CDR3 is TGTGCCATCAGTGACCGAGATACGCAGTATTTT. V is TRBV10-3 and J is TRBJ2-3; D unresolved. The V gene lost 3 bases and the J gene lost 5 bases, with 3 bases spanning the gap. Per germline, CDR1 ENHRY and CDR2 SYGVKD. This CDR3 contains 11 residues.

This CDR3 is CASSPGTGIGSPLHF. Here the CDR3 DNA reads TGTGCCAGCAGCCCCGGGACAGGGATAGGTTCACCCCTCCACTTT. The genes are TRBV5-6 and TRBJ1-6; 9 bases fit TRBD1. The CDR3 spans 15 residues. Germline V gene data show CDR1 as SGHDT and CDR2 as YYEEEE. The trim removed 4 bases at V and 9 bases at J, leaving 8 bases unmatched.

This clonotype was counted ten times or more. This chain's CDR3 is CASSAKDIPGKTF. The DNA of the CDR3 is TGTGCCAGCAGCGCCAAGGACATACCAGGAAAGACCTTC. This sequence joins TRBV9 and TRBJ1-2, with TRBD1 as a possible D gene (5 bases). There are 13 residues in the CDR3. Looked up from germline, CDR1 is SGDLS and CDR2 is YYNGEE. V lost 3 bases and J lost 14, with 20 bases in between.

This clonotype was counted only a few times. J is TRBJ2-7 and V is TRBV6-5, with D perhaps matching TRBD1 (6 bases). V gave up 7 bases and J gave up 3 bases, with 13 bases separating them. Germline V lookup: CDR1 MNHEY, CDR2 SVGAGI. This CDR3 spans 13 amino acids. The CDR3 loop reads CASNLLRGYEQYF. In DNA, the CDR3 is TGTGCCAGCAACTTGCTCAGGGGCTACGAGCAGTACTTC.

The table lists this clonotype with many counts. This sequence joins TRBV2 and TRBJ1-2; D is unclear. Germline assignment: CDR1 SNHLY and CDR2 FYNNEI. Trimming took 2 bases from V and 4 from J, leaving 8 bases between them. CDR3 length equals 13 residues. The CDR3 is CASSEQRSYGYTF. CDR3 coding DNA: TGTGCCAGCAGTGAACAGAGAAGCTATGGCTACACCTTC.

V gene TRBV29-1 combines with J gene TRBJ1-1, with unresolved D. Germline V CDR1 and CDR2: SQVTM, ANQGSEA. The V end lost 3 bases, the J end lost 7 bases, and 15 bases lay between the germline ends. The CDR3 loop spans 13 amino acids. The CDR3 reads CSVEQARGSEAFF. The CDR3 bases are TGCAGCGTTGAGCAGGCGCGTGGAAGTGAAGCTTTCTTT.

This clonotype has only a few counts. The chain joins TRBV7-9 to TRBJ1-1; maybe TRBD1 (5 bases). The CDR3 extends over 13 amino acids. Germline assignment: CDR1 SEHNR and CDR2 FQNEAQ (reference sequence). V lost 3 bases to trimming and J lost 9 bases, with 14 bases between them. The DNA for the CDR3 is TGTGCCAGCAGCTTGGGAAGAGGGGAAAAAGCTTTCTTT. Its protein is CASSLGRGEKAFF.

Details on this clonotype: A read error is possible here, since a much larger clone lies one base away. J is TRBJ2-7 and V is TRBV7-9; tentative D call: TRBD2 (6 bases). Germline CDR1 reads SEHNR; CDR2 reads FQNEAQ (reference sequence). The V and J ends lost 6 bases and 9 bases respectively, with 18 bases between them. This CDR3 has 13 residues. In nucleotides, the CDR3 is TGTGCCAGCAGTTGGGGCGGGAAGGGCGTGCAGTACTTC. It translates to CASSWGGKGVQYF.

The J gene is TRBJ1-3, the V gene TRBV11-3; D remains ambiguous. CDR3 length: 13 amino acids. V was cut by 6 bases and J by 9 bases, with 15 bases left in between. Looked up from germline, CDR1 is SGHNT and CDR2 is YENEEA. The CDR3 DNA follows: TGTGCCAGCAGGATACCATCCGGAGGCACCATATATTTT. This codes for CASRIPSGGTIYF.

This clonotype was seen at least ten times. V gene TRBV12-3 or TRBV12-4 combines with J gene TRBJ1-6; D remains unclear. This CDR3 is built from 12 residues. V shed 2 bases and J shed 14 bases, with 10 bases lying between them. The CDR3, as DNA: TGTGCCAGCAGTTTACGGGGTTCGACCCTCCACTTT. Its translation is CASSLRGSTLHF.

This clonotype was seen ten or more times. The chain joins TRBV10-3 to TRBJ2-7; 9 nucleotides align to TRBD1. The CDR3 covers 15 residues. The germline gives CDR1 ENHRY, CDR2 SYGVKD. J gave up 3 bases and V 4 bases, and 7 bases lay outside the gene matches. The CDR3 is CAISGGQGGFYEQYF. As DNA, the CDR3 is TGTGCCATCAGTGGGGGACAGGGTGGGTTCTACGAGCAGTACTTC.

This clonotype has a count of ten or more. The chain recombines TRBV29-1 with TRBJ1-1; D is ambiguous. Germline values: CDR1 SQVTM, CDR2 ANQGSEA. The CDR3 is 11 amino acids. The germline V and J ends were trimmed by 4 bases and 8 bases, with 11 bases remaining between them. The chain's CDR3 is CSVAERFEAFF. CDR3 bases: TGCAGCGTTGCTGAACGTTTCGAAGCTTTCTTT.

The chain uses TRBV19 and TRBJ1-5; tentatively, D is TRBD1 (5 bases). Trimming took 7 bases from V and 3 from J, leaving 13 bases between them. Germline assignment: CDR1 LNHDA and CDR2 SQIVND (reference sequence). There are 14 residues in the CDR3. CDR3 bases: TGTGCCAGTAATATTCGACAGCCCAATCAGCCCCAGCATTTT. It translates to CASNIRQPNQPQHF.

This CDR3 is CSVVQKNTEAFF. CDR3 bases: TGCAGCGTAGTCCAGAAGAACACTGAAGCTTTCTTT. The V and J genes are TRBV29-1 and TRBJ1-1, with D hard to call. The V end was cut by 6 bases, the J end by 1 base, with 9 bases between. The CDR3 consists of 12 residues. CDR1 is SQVTM, CDR2 ANQGSEA, per germline.

The chain uses TRBV10-3 and TRBJ1-2, with D perhaps TRBD1 (6 bases). CDR1 is ENHRY, CDR2 SYGVKD, per germline. This CDR3 comprises 11 residues. V was cut by 10 bases and J by 8 bases, with 14 bases left in between. The CDR3 nucleotides read TGTGCCAGCGCGGAGGGGGGCGGCTACACCTTC. Amino acid sequence: CASAEGGGYTF.

With regard to this clonotype: A much bigger clone sits one base away, suggesting this may be a read error. V usage is TRBV6-5 and J usage is TRBJ2-5, with 7 bases aligning to TRBD1. Germline CDR1 reads MNHEY; CDR2 reads SVGAGI. The CDR3 has 13 residues. The CDR3 loop is CARKRGGQETRYF. In nucleotides, the CDR3 is TGTGCCCGGAAGCGAGGGGGCCAAGAGACCCGGTACTTC.

This clonotype has just a few counts. V and J are TRBV7-8 and TRBJ1-1, with D tentatively TRBD1 (5 bases). The V end was cut by 1 base, the J end by 10 bases, with 19 bases between. Germline V gene data show CDR1 as SGHVS and CDR2 as FQNEAQ. The CDR3 is made up of 15 amino acids. CDR3 DNA: TGTGCCAGCAGCTTAGATAGGATGGACACCGGAGGAGCTTTCTTT. Amino acid sequence: CASSLDRMDTGGAFF.

This chain joins TRBV10-3 and TRBJ2-7; 13 bases match TRBD2. Trimming removed 4 bases from V and 4 bases from J; junction bases left unmatched: 1. This CDR3 has 14 amino acids. CDR1 and CDR2 from the germline V gene are ENHRY and SYGVKD. The CDR3 here is CAISAGLAGYEQYF. CDR3 in DNA: TGTGCCATCAGTGCGGGACTAGCGGGATACGAGCAGTACTTC.

In its sample, this clonotype was seen many times. The rearrangement links TRBV7-8 to TRBJ2-5; D is uncertain. CDR1 is SGHVS and CDR2 is FQNEAQ in the germline V gene. V lost 1 base to trimming and J lost 6 bases, with 12 bases between them. The CDR3 length is 14 residues. This CDR3 is CASSLDGPEQTQYF. The CDR3 region has the DNA TGTGCCAGCAGCTTAGACGGGCCAGAGCAGACCCAGTACTTC.

This chain connects TRBV20-1 to TRBJ2-6; TRBD1 is a possible D gene (6 bases). Germline V lookup: CDR1 DFQATT, CDR2 SNEGSKA (reference sequence). With 0 bases removed from V and 1 base from J, the gap between germline ends came to 16 bases. This CDR3 contains 18 residues. DNA for the CDR3: TGCAGTGCTAGAGATAGAAGGGGGTTAATGTCTGGGGCCAACGTCCTGACTTTC. This translates into CSARDRRGLMSGANVLTF.

The chain employs TRBV25-1 and TRBJ2-7; the D gene is possibly TRBD2 (6 bases). V was shortened by 7 bases and J by 3 bases, with 13 bases between the two germline ends. The CDR3 has 13 residues. Germline V gene sequence: CDR1 MGHDK, CDR2 SYGVNS. CDR3 region: CASTPGVLYEQYF. The CDR3 bases are TGTGCCAGCACCCCGGGAGTGCTCTACGAGCAGTACTTC.